This T cell receptor beta chain was identified in a study of T cell responses to AZD1222 COVID-19 vaccine. This clone was observed a few times. Its antigen is unidentified. The CDR3 has 14 residues. CDR1 MNHNS and CDR2 SASEGT come from the germline V gene. J gave up 4 bases and V 1 base, and 2 bases lay outside the gene matches. The study's findings and limits: Donors in the cohort were predominantly white British and more often female, and clonal diversity was possibly underestimated. Of spike-specific TCRs, nearly half reportedly target regions left unmutated in variants. Two AZD1222 doses significantly raised spike-specific TCR breadth and depth over controls.

The protocol was immunoSEQ multiplex PCR, while the TCRdb copy is restricted to in-frame clones and leaves out a portion. This repertoire shows about 140,000 clones, 90% found once; its top ten account for roughly 3.6%. The rearrangement links TRBV6-1 to TRBJ2-7; TRBD1 agrees at 9 bases. The sequences come from peripheral blood, collected on day 0 of AZD1222 vaccination. The origin of this receptor is an adult in good health. CDR3 residues: CASSEGDRAYEQYF. In DNA, the CDR3 is TGTGCCAGCAGTGAAGGGGACAGGGCATACGAGCAGTACTTC.